The 27 T cell receptor beta chains below all came from one sample that was sequenced in a study of response to subunit inactivated influenza vaccine (dated by TCRdb to about 2018). Preparation of the library involved RT-PCR. Instrument used: Illumina HiSeq 2500. Clones were called with MiXCR by TCRdb after fastp trimmed the public reads at Q25, and only in-frame beta chains were retained. CDR3 protein sequences are deduplicated, and each keeps its most common genes and DNA. Here the sample has 450,000 to 600,000 distinct CDR3 sequences; around 8% occur a single time. 10% to 15% of the sample is held by the ten biggest clonotypes. This sample comprised PBMCs from blood, obtained approximately 25 months after vaccination. Receptor source: a man aged 50 to 69 who received an inactivated influenza vaccine. Donor details come from another sample of the same person, matched by shared clones.

The chain couples TRBV28 to TRBJ1-2; TRBD1 matches at 7 bases. V was clipped by 6 bases and J by 4 bases; unmatched bases: 8. The germline V gene encodes CDR1 MDHEN and CDR2 SYDVKM. The CDR3 is made up of 14 amino acids. The CDR3 region has the DNA TGTGCCAGCAGCAATACAGGGGCCCCCTATGGCTACACCTTC. Translated: CASSNTGAPYGYTF.

This clonotype has a handful of counts. The chain uses TRBV6-2 or TRBV6-3 and TRBJ1-5, with 9 bases fitting TRBD1. This CDR3 comprises 17 residues. The V gene's germline CDR1 is MNHEY and CDR2 SVGEGT. The V and J ends lost 6 bases and 0 bases, in that order; junction bases with no gene match: 9. The CDR3 DNA reads TGTGCCAGCAGCTCTCGGGACAGGGTCTCTAGCAATCAGCCCCAGCATTTT. Translated: CASSSRDRVSSNQPQHF.

The gene calls are TRBV6-4 and TRBJ2-1; 11 bases are a match to TRBD2. Germline assignment: CDR1 MRHNA and CDR2 SNTAGT. Trimming took 8 bases from V and 5 from J; bases not matched to a gene: 8. The CDR3 length is 15 residues. CDR3 protein: CASASSGGRNNEQFF. For the CDR3, the DNA is TGTGCCAGCGCCTCTAGCGGGGGGCGAAACAATGAGCAGTTCTTC.

This clonotype was counted ten times or more. CDR3 bases: TGTGCCAGCAGCGTAGTAGCGCGGACCCTGAACACCGGGGAGCTGTTTTTT. Amino acid sequence: CASSVVARTLNTGELFF. The chain couples TRBV9 to TRBJ2-2; a weak D match, TRBD2 (5 bases). The CDR3 has 17 residues. V was clipped by 0 bases and J by 1 base, with 13 bases between them. Germline lookup yields CDR1 SGDLS and CDR2 YYNGEE. Variable domain in full (rest from reference TRBV9 and TRBJ2-2): DSGVTQTPKHLITATGQRVTLRCSPRSGDLSVYWYQQSLDQGLQFLIQYYNGEERAKGNILERFSAQQFPDLHSELNLSSLELGDSALYFCASSVVARTLNTGELFFGEGSRLTVL.

This clonotype turned up a few times. The chain carries TRBV6-2 or TRBV6-3 and TRBJ2-3; no firm D call. Germline V gene sequence: CDR1 MNHEY, CDR2 SVGEGT. CDR3 length: 14 residues. The V end was cut by 5 bases, the J end by 2 bases, with 11 bases between. The CDR3 DNA follows: TGTGCCAGCAGTAGTACAGCATACACAGATACGCAGTATTTT. Translating gives CASSSTAYTDTQYF.

This clonotype showed up many times. This CDR3 reads CASKVDGSQGYEQYF. In DNA form, the CDR3 reads TGTGCCAGCAAGGTGGACGGGTCCCAGGGGTACGAGCAGTACTTC. The chain uses TRBV2 and TRBJ2-7; D might be TRBD1 (6 bases). V was pared by 7 bases and J by 4 bases, with 20 bases between. Per germline, CDR1 SNHLY and CDR2 FYNNEI. The CDR3 is 15 residues long.

This chain joins TRBV4-3 and TRBJ2-1; D is perhaps TRBD2 (5 bases). Trimming pared 0 bases from V and 9 bases from J, leaving 12 bases between. The CDR3 runs 14 residues. CDR1 is LGHNA and CDR2 is YSLEER in the germline V gene. In nucleotides, the CDR3 is TGCGCCAGCAGCCAAGACCCGGGATCGGGTGAGCAGTTCTTC. This encodes CASSQDPGSGEQFF.

The count of this clonotype is one. The chain links TRBV6-1 to TRBJ2-1, with 14 bases lining up with TRBD2. Per germline, CDR1 MNHNS and CDR2 SASEGT. CDR3 size: 15 residues. Losses at the gene ends were 6 bases for V and 8 bases for J; bases not matched to a gene: 6. CDR3 sequence (DNA): TGTGCCAGCAGCGGGACTAGCGGGGGTGGGGATGAGCAGTTCTTC. Encoded protein: CASSGTSGGGDEQFF.

The J gene is TRBJ1-5, the V gene TRBV9; a possible D gene is TRBD1 (5 bases). Between the trimmed V and J ends, which lost 4 bases and 10 bases, there was a span of 15 bases. CDR1 is SGDLS, CDR2 YYNGEE, per germline. The CDR3 runs 13 residues. CDR3 residues: CASSLGGRGPQHF. CDR3 bases: TGTGCCAGCAGCCTCGGTGGGAGGGGTCCCCAGCATTTT.

V gene TRBV7-2 combines with J gene TRBJ1-1; 7 positions match TRBD1. Germline assignment: CDR1 SGHTA and CDR2 FQGNSA. This CDR3 region has 13 residues. Germline trimming cut 9 bases from V and 1 base from J; bases unmatched to any gene: 5. The CDR3 coding sequence is TGTGCCAGTCTGGGACAGAGGAACACTGAAGCTTTCTTT. Protein product: CASLGQRNTEAFF.

This clonotype has more than one count but fewer than ten. The gene calls are TRBV2 and TRBJ2-2; no clear D. The germline V and J ends were trimmed by 3 bases and 3 bases, with 8 bases remaining between them. CDR3 length: 14 amino acids. The V gene's germline CDR1 is SNHLY and CDR2 FYNNEI. The CDR3 sequence is CASSEEPYTGELFF. The CDR3 DNA reads as TGTGCCAGCAGTGAGGAGCCTTACACCGGGGAGCTGTTTTTT. The complete variable domain, with remaining parts taken from reference TRBV2 and TRBJ2-2, reads EPEVTQTPSHQVTQMGQEVILRCVPISNHLYFYWYRQILGQKVEFLVSFYNNEISEKSEIFDDQFSVERPDGSNFTLKIRSTKLEDSAMYFCASSEEPYTGELFFGEGSRLTVL.

This clonotype turned up a few times. V usage is TRBV20-1 and J usage is TRBJ2-5, with 8 bases aligning to TRBD1. CDR1 is DFQATT and CDR2 is SNEGSKA in the germline V gene (reference sequence). The CDR3 is 16 residues long. Trimming removed 0 bases from V and 7 bases from J; junction bases left unmatched: 13. The CDR3 DNA sequence: TGCAGTGCTAGAGACGGGACAGGTCCGGTACGAGGGACCCAGTACTTC. Encoded protein: CSARDGTGPVRGTQYF.

The rearrangement joins TRBV5-4 to TRBJ2-2; D gene uncertain. The CDR3 has 15 amino acids. V gave up 1 base and J gave up 1 base, with 8 bases separating them. The germline CDR1 and CDR2 sequences are SGHNT and YYREEE (reference sequence). CDR3 in amino acids: CASSLSVENTGELFF. The DNA for the CDR3 is TGTGCCAGCAGCTTGTCGGTAGAGAACACCGGGGAGCTGTTTTTT.

This clonotype was seen a few times. CDR3 protein: CSGRLAGGPDTQYF. Here the CDR3 DNA reads TGCAGTGGACGCCTAGCGGGGGGGCCGGATACGCAGTATTTT. The chain combines TRBV20-1 with TRBJ2-3; 12 bases agree with TRBD2. This CDR3 has 14 amino acids. The germline V gene has CDR1 DFQATT and CDR2 SNEGSKA (reference sequence). The ends lost 7 bases at V and 6 bases at J; junction bases unmatched: 8.

This clonotype occurred a few times. The chain has TRBV7-9 and TRBJ2-7; 9 bases match TRBD2. This CDR3 region has 14 residues. Per the germline V gene, CDR1 is SEHNR and CDR2 is FQNEAQ (reference sequence). Trimming cost V 10 bases and J 2 bases; bases outside gene matches: 9. CDR3: CATSRVAGAYEQYF. The CDR3 nucleotides read TGTGCCACCAGTAGGGTAGCGGGGGCCTACGAGCAGTACTTC.

This clonotype has ten or more counts. The V and J genes are TRBV19 and TRBJ2-2; D uncertain. CDR1 and CDR2 from the germline V gene are LNHDA and SQIVND (reference sequence). The ends were cut back, 10 bases at V and 0 bases at J, with 15 bases in the middle. CDR3 length: 15 residues. The CDR3 nucleotides read TGTGCCACATCACCCTCGAACGCGAACACCGGGGAGCTGTTTTTT. Encoded protein: CATSPSNANTGELFF.

V is TRBV29-1 and J is TRBJ1-1, with unresolved D. V was shortened by 6 bases and J by 1 base, with 12 bases between the two germline ends. This CDR3 comprises 13 residues. Germline V CDR1 and CDR2: SQVTM, ANQGSEA. The CDR3 sequence is CSVGRGENTEAFF. CDR3 bases: TGCAGCGTGGGCCGGGGAGAGAACACTGAAGCTTTCTTT.

This clonotype was seen a handful of times. The rearrangement joins TRBV20-1 to TRBJ1-4, with D possibly being TRBD1 (5 bases). V was trimmed by 1 base and J by 7 bases, leaving 10 bases between them. This CDR3 has 13 residues. Germline lookup yields CDR1 DFQATT and CDR2 SNEGSKA (reference sequence). CDR3 residues: CSARVAGSEKLFF. As DNA, the CDR3 is TGCAGTGCTAGAGTGGCAGGGAGTGAAAAACTGTTTTTT.

This clonotype was picked up a small number of times. The chain combines TRBV20-1 with TRBJ2-7; 7 positions agree with TRBD1. The V gene's germline CDR1 is DFQATT and CDR2 SNEGSKA (reference sequence). The length of the CDR3 is 12 residues. The junction had 9 bases not matched to a gene; V was cut back by 6 bases and J by 7 bases. CDR3 in amino acids: CSAADRVWEQYF. CDR3 nucleotide sequence: TGCAGTGCCGCCGACAGGGTCTGGGAGCAGTACTTC.

This chain connects TRBV4-3 to TRBJ2-7; D uncertain. The CDR3 loop spans 13 amino acids. Deletions cut 4 bases from V and 5 bases from J, with 12 bases between. Germline assignment: CDR1 LGHNA and CDR2 YSLEER. DNA of the CDR3: TGCGCCAGCAGCCGGACCCGGGCCAACGAGCAGTACTTC. Translation gives CASSRTRANEQYF.

The gene calls are TRBV6-1 and TRBJ2-6; TRBD1 might be the D (5 bases). Looked up from germline, CDR1 is MNHNS and CDR2 is SASEGT. With 6 bases removed from V and 2 bases from J, the gap between germline ends came to 5 bases. CDR3 length: 13 residues. The CDR3 DNA follows: TGTGCCAGCAGGACAGCTGGGGCCAACGTCCTGACTTTC. Encoded protein: CASRTAGANVLTF.

This clonotype has just a few counts. V is TRBV2 and J is TRBJ1-2; D not certain. CDR1 and CDR2 (germline): SNHLY, FYNNEI. The germline V and J ends were trimmed by 7 bases and 4 bases, with 13 bases remaining between them. This CDR3 region has 13 residues. The CDR3 nucleotides read TGTGCCAGCATGCTGGGCCGGGTCTATGGCTACACCTTC. Translated, it gives CASMLGRVYGYTF.

This clonotype was counted a few times. The J gene is TRBJ2-2, the V gene TRBV5-4; the D gene is possibly TRBD1 (5 bases). The CDR3 has 16 residues. The V and J ends lost 4 bases and 3 bases respectively, with 16 bases between them. Germline-derived CDR1 and CDR2 are SGHNT and YYREEE (reference sequence). The CDR3, as DNA: TGTGCCAGCAGCGGTACAAGGGGTGTGCACACCGGGGAGCTGTTTTTT. Amino acids: CASSGTRGVHTGELFF.

In this sample, this clonotype turned up many times. The rearrangement links TRBV20-1 to TRBJ2-7; TRBD1 might be the D (6 bases). V was pared by 2 bases and J by 3 bases, with 11 bases between. The CDR3 contains 13 residues. Germline V gene data show CDR1 as DFQATT and CDR2 as SNEGSKA (reference sequence). CDR3 nucleotide sequence: TGCAGTGCTAGAAACGGACAGAACTACGAGCAGTACTTC. This codes for CSARNGQNYEQYF.

This clonotype has just a few counts. The chain carries TRBV5-6 and TRBJ2-7; D perhaps matches TRBD2 (5 bases). V shed 4 bases and J shed 6 bases, with 11 bases lying between them. Germline-derived CDR1 and CDR2 are SGHDT and YYEEEE. The length of the CDR3 is 12 residues. The CDR3 DNA reads TGTGCCAGCAGCCCGGGGTTTGTCGAGCAGTACTTC. Its translation: CASSPGFVEQYF.

The V gene is TRBV7-9, the J gene TRBJ1-4, with 9 positions matching TRBD1. Germline values: CDR1 SEHNR, CDR2 FQNEAQ (reference sequence). V lost 4 bases to trimming and J lost 10 bases; unmatched junction nucleotides: 16. The CDR3 spans 17 residues. CDR3 nucleotides: TGTGCCAGCAGCTGGGACAGGGACATGGACCATAAAGGAAAACTGTTTTTT. This codes for CASSWDRDMDHKGKLFF.

This clonotype was detected only a few times. V gene TRBV10-3 combines with J gene TRBJ1-6; D uncertain. This CDR3 region has 12 residues. Germline V gives CDR1 ENHRY, CDR2 SYGVKD. The CDR3 DNA follows: TGTGCGAGCGGGGACTATAATTCACCCCTCCACTTT. This encodes CASGDYNSPLHF.